The 15 T cell receptor beta chains below were found in one sample sequenced in a study of vaccination effects on CD4 cells after COVID-19 (dated by TCRdb to between 2021 and 2023). After more than nine days of culture, CD4+ T cells were isolated with the EasySep CD4+ T cell isolation kit. Their antigens are not known. The library came from the immunoSEQ multiplex PCR assay. In its TCRdb copy, this immuneACCESS table keeps in-frame sequences only and misses some clones. Where compared with another copy, unresolved V genes explain less than half of these, and the others have no known cause. This sample is represented by approximately 60,000 clones; 72% of them were singletons. In total, the top ten clones hold 20% to 25% of the sample. The material was CD4+ T cells from PBMCs cultured without peptide, obtained before COVID-19 vaccination. These receptor sequences come from a human donor who had a prior SARS-CoV-2 infection.

The V and J genes are TRBV4-2 and TRBJ1-6; no definite D call. This CDR3 is built from 18 residues. Germline V gene lookup returns CDR1 LGHNA and CDR2 YNFKEQ. Trimming took 0 bases from V and 0 from J, leaving 12 bases between them. The CDR3 reads CASSQDDRHSSYNSPLHF. The CDR3 nucleotides read TGTGCCAGCAGCCAAGACGATAGGCACAGCTCCTATAATTCACCCCTCCACTTT.

This clone showed up just once. The V and J genes are TRBV20-1 and TRBJ1-2; unclear D gene. In germline, CDR1 is DFQATT, CDR2 SNEGSKA (reference sequence). The CDR3 length is 11 residues. The ends were cut back, 6 bases at V and 8 bases at J, with 13 bases in the middle. The CDR3 loop reads CSAGIWGGYTF. In DNA, the CDR3 is TGCAGTGCGGGGATTTGGGGAGGCTACACCTTC.

This clone was counted once. The genes are TRBV6-5 and TRBJ2-7; 9 bases match TRBD2. This CDR3 comprises 14 residues. With 4 bases clipped from V and 5 bases from J, the junction kept 6 bases outside the gene matches. CDR1 is MNHEY, CDR2 SVGAGI, per germline. The CDR3 here is CASSSPGLADEQYF. DNA of the CDR3: TGTGCCAGCAGTTCCCCGGGACTAGCAGACGAGCAGTACTTC.

This chain connects TRBV24-1 to TRBJ2-5; D perhaps matches TRBD1 (6 bases). CDR3 length equals 15 residues. V was trimmed by 0 bases and J by 4 bases, leaving 11 bases between them. Germline values: CDR1 KGHDR, CDR2 SFDVKD. Here the CDR3 reads CATSDLGRGPETQYF. The CDR3 DNA follows: TGTGCCACCAGTGATTTGGGCAGGGGCCCAGAGACCCAGTACTTC.

The chain is built from TRBV19 and TRBJ2-1; 16 bases line up with TRBD2. Per the germline V gene, CDR1 is LNHDA and CDR2 is SQIVND (reference sequence). CDR3 length equals 16 residues. V dropped 3 bases and J dropped 9; count of bases not matched to a gene: 5. This chain's CDR3 is CASSIWGLAGGGEQFF. CDR3 nucleotide sequence: TGTGCCAGTAGTATCTGGGGACTAGCGGGAGGGGGTGAGCAGTTCTTC. The full variable domain, completed using reference TRBV19 and TRBJ2-1, is DGGITQSPKYLFRKEGQNVTLSCEQNLNHDAMYWYRQDPGQGLRLIYYSQIVNDFQKGDIAEGYSVSREKKESFPLTVTSAQKNPTAFYLCASSIWGLAGGGEQFFGPGTRLTVL.

This clone occurred a few times. The rearrangement uses TRBV2 and TRBJ2-5, with TRBD2 as a possible D gene (6 bases). The germline CDR1 and CDR2 sequences are SNHLY and FYNNEI. The CDR3 extends over 14 amino acids. Trimming stripped 4 bases from V and 3 bases from J, with 12 bases between. The CDR3 coding sequence is TGTGCCAGCAGTGTTTGGGGACTTGAAGAGACCCAGTACTTC. Protein product: CASSVWGLEETQYF.

The rearrangement joins TRBV9 to TRBJ2-7; TRBD2 aligns across 8 bases. CDR3 length: 14 amino acids. The V segment lost 3 bases and the J segment 0 bases; nucleotides outside the gene matches: 2. Germline assignment: CDR1 SGDLS and CDR2 YYNGEE. The CDR3 is CASSAGLDSYEQYF. The CDR3 DNA is TGTGCCAGCAGCGCGGGACTAGACTCCTACGAGCAGTACTTC.

The chain links TRBV6-5 to TRBJ1-2; D gene unclear. CDR1 and CDR2 (germline): MNHEY, SVGAGI. The CDR3 runs 13 residues. V gave up 1 base and J gave up 8 bases, with 11 bases separating them. The CDR3 DNA reads TGTGCCAGCAGTTACTTAACCCTGGAGGGCTACACCTTC. Its translation: CASSYLTLEGYTF.

The chain recombines TRBV7-2 with TRBJ2-6; D is unresolved. CDR3 length equals 13 residues. From germline, CDR1 is SGHTA and CDR2 FQGNSA. The V and J ends lost 6 bases and 1 base respectively, with 4 bases between them. DNA of the CDR3: TGTGCCAGCAGACCATCTGGGGCCAACGTCCTGACTTTC. Amino acids: CASRPSGANVLTF.

The chain links TRBV6-5 to TRBJ1-1; TRBD1 might be the D (5 bases). This CDR3 spans 15 amino acids. V shed 3 bases and J shed 0 bases, with 11 bases lying between them. Per the germline V gene, CDR1 is MNHEY and CDR2 is SVGAGI. CDR3 amino acids: CASSYWGEMNTEAFF. In DNA form, the CDR3 reads TGTGCCAGCAGTTATTGGGGGGAAATGAACACTGAAGCTTTCTTT.

The chain joins TRBV12-3 or TRBV12-4 to TRBJ2-7; D is unclear. This CDR3 spans 12 amino acids. V lost 6 bases and J 4 bases, leaving 10 bases between the germline ends. The CDR3 DNA reads as TGTGCCAGCAGCCCCTCCGGGTACGAGCAGTACTTC. It encodes CASSPSGYEQYF.

J is TRBJ2-5 and V is TRBV18; D is uncertain. V was clipped by 2 bases and J by 4 bases, with 11 bases between them. CDR3 length: 14 amino acids. Germline-derived CDR1 and CDR2 are KGHSH and LQKENI. This CDR3 reads CASSPLNSGETQYF. For the CDR3, the DNA is TGTGCCAGCTCACCATTGAATTCCGGAGAGACCCAGTACTTC.

The rearrangement links TRBV7-2 to TRBJ1-6; D may be TRBD1 (5 bases). This CDR3 region has 14 residues. The V end lost 5 bases, the J end lost 7 bases, and 12 bases lay between the germline ends. The germline V gene encodes CDR1 SGHTA and CDR2 FQGNSA. The CDR3 bases are TGTGCCAGCAGCCTGTTCCGACAGAATTCACCCCTCCACTTT. It is translated as CASSLFRQNSPLHF.

This clone was detected a few times. The V and J genes are TRBV5-8 and TRBJ2-1; no reliable D call. V lost 7 bases and J 5 bases, leaving 7 bases between the germline ends. Germline V gene data show CDR1 as SGHTS and CDR2 as YDEGEE. This CDR3 has 11 amino acids. CDR3 nucleotide sequence: TGTGCCAGCGCCCTTAACAATGAGCAGTTCTTC. It encodes CASALNNEQFF.

The chain links TRBV30 to TRBJ1-6; the match to TRBD1 covers 9 bases. Germline CDR1 is GTSNPN and CDR2 is SVGIG (reference sequence). Trimming removed 3 bases from V and 3 bases from J; junction bases left unmatched: 12. This CDR3 region has 18 residues. The chain's CDR3 is CAWSPRTSGQGYNSPLHF. The CDR3 nucleotides read TGTGCCTGGAGCCCCAGAACTTCGGGACAGGGCTATAATTCACCCCTCCACTTT.